This T cell receptor beta chain is from a study of breast tumors, draining lymph nodes, adjacent tissues. Broader study findings: Compared with basal-like, luminal-like tumors shared significantly more repertoire with nontumor tissue. Tumor repertoires ranked between lymph nodes and nontumor tissue in diversity, with V and J gene preferences. The lymph node origin of tumor T cells was framed as consistent with a hypothesis, not demonstrated.

The CDR3 spans 16 residues. Germline values: CDR1 SGHRS, CDR2 YFSETQ. From the multiplex PCR reads, TCRdb called clonotypes with MiXCR, one entry per CDR3 protein. Of about 24,000 distinct CDR3 sequences in the sample, 68% were seen once. About this clonotype itself: The antigen remains unidentified. A read error may account for a junction end that differs from germline.

J is TRBJ2-2 and V is TRBV5-1, with a weak D call TRBD2 (6 bases). Material: tumor-adjacent breast tissue. This receptor was obtained from a female donor with breast cancer. Some clones in this sample may be carry-over from other donors' samples. The CDR3 nucleotides read TGTGCCAGCAGCTTCGGAGGGCTCCGAGTCACCGGGGAGCTGTTTTTT. It translates to CASSFGGLRVTGELFF.